The 4 T cell receptor beta chains reported below all come from one sample, sequenced in a study of cytomegalovirus exposure and HLA in healthy donors. Vbeta (60) and Jbeta (13) primers were used in the PCR. The protocol was immunoSEQ multiplex PCR, while the TCRdb copy is restricted to in-frame clones and leaves out a portion. The sample consists of over 150,000 clones, approximately 80% of them appearing once. The specimen was PBMCs. The source of these receptors is a male donor in good health and CMV-seropositive.

The chain has TRBV9 and TRBJ2-5; possible D gene TRBD1, 7 bases. The V and J ends lost 2 bases and 2 bases respectively, with 16 bases between them. Germline CDR1 is SGDLS and CDR2 is YYNGEE. This CDR3 contains 16 residues. Here the CDR3 DNA reads TGTGCCAGCAGCGTCAGGGGGGCTACTCTACAAGAGACCCAGTACTTC. Amino acid sequence: CASSVRGATLQETQYF.

This clone has only a few counts. This rearrangement joins TRBV6-4 to TRBJ2-1, with 12 bases identical to TRBD2. The CDR3 runs 16 residues. Germline CDR1 MRHNA, CDR2 SNTAGT. J lost 4 bases, V lost 2 bases, and 3 bases had no gene match. The CDR3 DNA is TGTGCCAGCAGTGACAGGGGACTAGCGGGTTACAATGAGCAGTTCTTC. Its protein product is CASSDRGLAGYNEQFF.

The chain recombines TRBV2 with TRBJ2-7; D is perhaps TRBD1 (5 bases). V lost 5 bases to trimming and J lost 2 bases, with 13 bases between them. Germline loops: CDR1 SNHLY, CDR2 FYNNEI. The CDR3 is 14 amino acids. The CDR3 loop is CASSSIGAPYEQYF. DNA for the CDR3: TGTGCCAGCAGTAGCATTGGGGCCCCCTACGAGCAGTACTTC.

The chain uses TRBV29-1 and TRBJ2-5, with TRBD1 matching 8 bases. The CDR3 extends over 11 amino acids. J was trimmed by 4 bases and V by 7 bases; bases with no gene match: 2. In germline, CDR1 is SQVTM, CDR2 ANQGSEA. For the CDR3, the DNA is TGCAGCGCTGGGACAGGAGAGACCCAGTACTTC. Protein product: CSAGTGETQYF.